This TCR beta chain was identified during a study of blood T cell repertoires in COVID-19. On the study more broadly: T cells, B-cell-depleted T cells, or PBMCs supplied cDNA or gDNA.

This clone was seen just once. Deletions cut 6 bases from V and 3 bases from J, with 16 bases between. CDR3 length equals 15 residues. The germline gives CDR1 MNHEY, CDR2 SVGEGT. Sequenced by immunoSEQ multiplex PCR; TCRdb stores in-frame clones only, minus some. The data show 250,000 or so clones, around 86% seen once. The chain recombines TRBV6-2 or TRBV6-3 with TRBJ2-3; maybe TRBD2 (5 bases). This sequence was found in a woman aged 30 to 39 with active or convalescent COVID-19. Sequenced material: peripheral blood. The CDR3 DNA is TGTGCCAGCAGCCCACTAGGGATGAGGACAGATACGCAGTATTTT. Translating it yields CASSPLGMRTDTQYF.